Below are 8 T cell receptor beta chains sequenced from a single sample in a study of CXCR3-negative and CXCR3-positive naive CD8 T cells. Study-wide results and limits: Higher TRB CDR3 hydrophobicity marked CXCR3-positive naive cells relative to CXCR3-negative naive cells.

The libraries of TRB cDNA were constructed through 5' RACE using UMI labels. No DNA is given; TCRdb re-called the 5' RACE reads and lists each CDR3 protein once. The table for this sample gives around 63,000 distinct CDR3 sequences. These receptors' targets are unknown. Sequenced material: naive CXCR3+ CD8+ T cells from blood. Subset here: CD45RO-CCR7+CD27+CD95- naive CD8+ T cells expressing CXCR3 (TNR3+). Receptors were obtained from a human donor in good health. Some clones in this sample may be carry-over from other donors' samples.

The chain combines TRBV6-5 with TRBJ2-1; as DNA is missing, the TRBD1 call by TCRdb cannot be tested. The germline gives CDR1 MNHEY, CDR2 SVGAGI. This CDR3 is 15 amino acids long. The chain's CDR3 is CASSYGAGHYNEQFF.

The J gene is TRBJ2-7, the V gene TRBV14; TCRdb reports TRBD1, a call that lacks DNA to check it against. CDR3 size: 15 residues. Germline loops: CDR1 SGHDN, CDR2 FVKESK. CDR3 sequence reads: CASSPRLEGGNEQYF. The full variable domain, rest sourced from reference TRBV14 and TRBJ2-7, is EAGVTQFPSHSVIEKGQTVTLRCDPISGHDNLYWYRRVMGKEIKFLLHFVKESKQDESGMPNNRFLAERTGGTYSTLKVQPAELEDSGVYFCASSPRLEGGNEQYFGPGTRLTVT.

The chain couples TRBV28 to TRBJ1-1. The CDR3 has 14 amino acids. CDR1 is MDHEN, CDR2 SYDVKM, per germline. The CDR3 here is CASSLRGSGTEAFF.

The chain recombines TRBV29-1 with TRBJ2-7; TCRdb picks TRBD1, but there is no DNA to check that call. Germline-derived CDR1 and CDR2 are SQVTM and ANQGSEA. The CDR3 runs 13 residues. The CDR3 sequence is CSAIEGVLYEQYF.

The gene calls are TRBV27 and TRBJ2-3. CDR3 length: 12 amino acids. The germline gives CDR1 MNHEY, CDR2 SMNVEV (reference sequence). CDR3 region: CASRVGTDTQYF.

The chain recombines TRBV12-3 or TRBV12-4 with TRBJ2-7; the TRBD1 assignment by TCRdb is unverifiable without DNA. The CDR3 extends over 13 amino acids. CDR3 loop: CASTEDGPYEQYF.

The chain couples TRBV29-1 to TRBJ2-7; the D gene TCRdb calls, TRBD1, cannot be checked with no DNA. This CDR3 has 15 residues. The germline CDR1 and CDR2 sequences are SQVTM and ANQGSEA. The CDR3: CSAFYWGDRAYEQYF.

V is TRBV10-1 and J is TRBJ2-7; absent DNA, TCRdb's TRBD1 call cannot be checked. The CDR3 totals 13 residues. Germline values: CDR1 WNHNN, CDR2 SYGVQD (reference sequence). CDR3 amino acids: CASRGRNYYEQYF.